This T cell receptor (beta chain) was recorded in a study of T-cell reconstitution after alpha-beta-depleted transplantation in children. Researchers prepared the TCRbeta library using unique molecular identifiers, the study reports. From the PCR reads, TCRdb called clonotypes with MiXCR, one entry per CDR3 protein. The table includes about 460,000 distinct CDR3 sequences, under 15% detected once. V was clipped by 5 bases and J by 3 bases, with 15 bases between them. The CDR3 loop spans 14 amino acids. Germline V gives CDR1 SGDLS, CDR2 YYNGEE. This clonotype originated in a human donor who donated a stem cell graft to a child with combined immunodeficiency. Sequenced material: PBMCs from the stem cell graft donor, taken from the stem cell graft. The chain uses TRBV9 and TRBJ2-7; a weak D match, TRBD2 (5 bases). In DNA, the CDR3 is TGTGCCAGCAGTATAGGCGGGCAATACTACGAGCAGTACTTC. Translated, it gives CASSIGGQYYEQYF. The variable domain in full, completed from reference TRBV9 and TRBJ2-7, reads DSGVTQTPKHLITATGQRVTLRCSPRSGDLSVYWYQQSLDQGLQFLIQYYNGEERAKGNILERFSAQQFPDLHSELNLSSLELGDSALYFCASSIGGQYYEQYFGPGTRLTVT.